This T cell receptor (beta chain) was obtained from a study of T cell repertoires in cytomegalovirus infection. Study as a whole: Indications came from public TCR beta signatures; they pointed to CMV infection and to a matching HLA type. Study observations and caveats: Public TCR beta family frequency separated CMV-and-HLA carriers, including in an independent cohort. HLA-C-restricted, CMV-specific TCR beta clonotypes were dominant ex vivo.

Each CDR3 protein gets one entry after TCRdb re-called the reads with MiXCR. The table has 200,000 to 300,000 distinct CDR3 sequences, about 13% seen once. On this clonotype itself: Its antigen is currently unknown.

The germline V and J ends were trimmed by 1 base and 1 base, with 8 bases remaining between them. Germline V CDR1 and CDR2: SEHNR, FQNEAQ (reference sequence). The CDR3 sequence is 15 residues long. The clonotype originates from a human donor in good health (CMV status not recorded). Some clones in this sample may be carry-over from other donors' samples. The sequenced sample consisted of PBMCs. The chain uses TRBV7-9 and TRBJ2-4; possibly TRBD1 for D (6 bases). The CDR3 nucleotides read TGTGCCAGCAGCTTAGGGCAGGGGGCCAAAAACATTCAGTACTTC. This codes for CASSLGQGAKNIQYF.